The clone carrying this T cell receptor (beta chain) was seen a few times. Its antigen is still unknown. This entry belongs to a study of vaccination and CD4 T cells after COVID-19. About the study: Four females and six males made up the convalescents, with two Hispanic.

Treatment of the sample: approximately nine-day PBMC culture with coronavirus spike peptide pools or control peptides (ViraFEST assay). Samples of CD4+ T cells were obtained from the unexposed donor before the COVID-19 pandemic (2011-2018). The Oncomine TCR Beta short-read assay was what sequenced the DNA obtained from cultured CD4+ T cells. TCRdb analysed the PCR reads with MiXCR anew, one entry per CDR3 protein. Of more than 2,000 distinct CDR3 sequences in the sample, 20% to 25% are singletons; the top ten hold about 50%. J lost 5 bases, V lost 8 bases, and 10 bases had no gene match. CDR3 length: 14 residues. From germline, CDR1 is MNHEY and CDR2 SVGEGT. Study outcomes and limitations: From about 20 to 38, the median of SARS-CoV-2-reactive clonotypes rose without reaching significance.

The J gene is TRBJ1-1, the V gene TRBV6-2 or TRBV6-3; TRBD1 agrees at 8 bases. This TCR came from a human donor in good health. Sequencing input: CD4+ T cells from blood, cultured in vitro. CDR3 sequence: CASVSIRGHTEAFF. As DNA, the CDR3 is TGTGCCAGCGTGTCTATCAGGGGGCATACTGAAGCTTTCTTT.